What follows are 17 T cell receptor beta chains derived from one specimen sequenced in a study of cytomegalovirus exposure and HLA in healthy donors. The primer mix had 60 Vbeta and 13 Jbeta primers. Libraries were prepared by immunoSEQ multiplex PCR; TCRdb keeps only in-frame clonotypes and omits some of them. This table lists over 80,000 clones. Sequenced sample: PBMCs. The origin of the receptors is a girl under 18 in good health and CMV-seropositive.

The rearrangement joins TRBV28 to TRBJ2-7; possible D gene TRBD1, 6 bases. In germline, CDR1 is MDHEN, CDR2 SYDVKM. The CDR3 length is 16 residues. V was pared by 3 bases and J by 2 bases, with 17 bases between. In nucleotides, the CDR3 is TGTGCCAGCAGTTTGGCCAAAACAGGGTATCCCTACGAGCAGTACGTC. Translated, it gives CASSLAKTGYPYEQYV.

J is TRBJ2-4 and V is TRBV7-9, with 7 nucleotides matching TRBD2. From germline, CDR1 is SEHNR and CDR2 FQNEAQ (reference sequence). The CDR3 totals 18 residues. V lost 5 bases and J lost 8; bases outside the gene matches: 21. The CDR3 here is CASSPLGGAGEPKDIQYF. The CDR3 DNA is TGTGCCAGCAGCCCGCTGGGGGGTGCGGGGGAACCAAAAGACATTCAGTACTTC.

The V and J genes are TRBV2 and TRBJ2-7; 9 positions agree with TRBD1. The trim removed 6 bases at V and 2 bases at J, leaving 5 bases unmatched. This CDR3 is built from 14 residues. The germline gives CDR1 SNHLY, CDR2 FYNNEI. The CDR3 here is CASSAGQGTYEQYF. Here the CDR3 DNA reads TGTGCCAGCAGCGCAGGACAGGGGACCTACGAGCAGTACTTC.

The chain couples TRBV4-1 to TRBJ1-2; D ambiguous. Germline V gene lookup returns CDR1 MGHRA and CDR2 YSYEKL. V was cut by 4 bases and J by 8 bases, with 14 bases left in between. CDR3 length equals 13 residues. Here the CDR3 DNA reads TGCGCCAGCAGCCCCGGGTCGAACGGCGGCTACACCTTC. Its protein is CASSPGSNGGYTF.

The chain links TRBV27 to TRBJ1-2; 7 bases agree with TRBD1. Germline lookup yields CDR1 MNHEY and CDR2 SMNVEV (reference sequence). V shed 8 bases, J shed 8 bases, and the junction held 11 bases outside the gene matches. This CDR3 has 13 amino acids. CDR3 sequence reads: CASGDTGEEGYTF. The CDR3, as DNA: TGTGCCAGCGGAGATACAGGGGAGGAGGGCTACACCTTC.

The CDR3: CASSQTQGARTDTQYF. As DNA, the CDR3 is TGCGCCAGCAGCCAAACCCAGGGGGCGCGGACAGATACGCAGTATTTT. This chain links TRBV4-3 with TRBJ2-3, with 8 bases lining up with TRBD1. CDR3 size: 16 residues. The V gene's germline CDR1 is LGHNA and CDR2 YSLEER. The trim removed 2 bases at V and 3 bases at J, leaving 7 bases unmatched.

The chain has TRBV29-1 and TRBJ2-1, with 7 bases that match TRBD1. CDR1 and CDR2 (germline): SQVTM, ANQGSEA. This CDR3 is 13 amino acids long. CDR3 loop: CSRDSEFDNEQFF. The CDR3 coding sequence is TGCAGTAGGGACAGCGAATTTGACAATGAGCAGTTCTTC.

CDR3 amino acids: CASSTTRANQPQHF. The CDR3 nucleotides read TGTGCCAGCAGTACCACCCGAGCGAATCAGCCCCAGCATTTT. This chain joins TRBV27 and TRBJ1-5, with D hard to call. CDR3 length: 14 amino acids. Germline V CDR1 and CDR2: MNHEY, SMNVEV (reference sequence). V lost 5 bases and J 4 bases, leaving 12 bases between the germline ends.

The V call is TRBV4-2, the J call TRBJ2-5, with 7 bases identical to TRBD2. The CDR3 spans 11 residues. CDR1 and CDR2 (germline): LGHNA, YNFKEQ. V was pared by 7 bases and J by 4 bases, with 0 bases of the junction left unmatched. CDR3 sequence: CASTGGETQYF. The CDR3 DNA follows: TGTGCCAGCACGGGAGGAGAGACCCAGTACTTC.

The V call is TRBV28, the J call TRBJ1-6, with TRBD1 identical over 8 bases. This CDR3 is 13 amino acids long. V lost 9 bases and J lost 5; bases outside the gene matches: 3. Germline V lookup: CDR1 MDHEN, CDR2 SYDVKM. The CDR3 DNA reads as TGTGCCAGTAAACAGGGGGATAATTCACCCCTCCACTTT. Protein product: CASKQGDNSPLHF.

CDR3 sequence: CASAGNLYNEQFF. CDR3 sequence (DNA): TGTGCCAGCGCGGGGAACCTCTACAATGAGCAGTTCTTC. V usage is TRBV2 and J usage is TRBJ2-1, with a possible D match to TRBD2 (6 bases). V lost 8 bases and J lost 3, with 11 bases in between. Germline CDR1 is SNHLY and CDR2 is FYNNEI. This CDR3 comprises 13 residues. The full variable domain, its missing parts supplied by reference TRBV2 and TRBJ2-1, is EPEVTQTPSHQVTQMGQEVILRCVPISNHLYFYWYRQILGQKVEFLVSFYNNEISEKSEIFDDQFSVERPDGSNFTLKIRSTKLEDSAMYFCASAGNLYNEQFFGPGTRLTVL.

The chain uses TRBV15 and TRBJ1-1; D call uncertain. From germline, CDR1 is LNHNV and CDR2 YYDKDF (reference sequence). V lost 2 bases and J lost 1, with 5 bases in between. CDR3 length: 13 amino acids. The CDR3 nucleotides read TGTGCCACCAGCAGATTTCAGAACACTGAAGCTTTCTTT. Encoded protein: CATSRFQNTEAFF. Looking up the rest from reference TRBV15 and TRBJ1-1 gives the full variable domain: DAMVIQNPRYQVTQFGKPVTLSCSQTLNHNVMYWYQQKSSQAPKLLFHYYDKDFNNEADTPDNFQSRRPNTSFCFLDIRSPGLGDTAMYLCATSRFQNTEAFFGQGTRLTVV.

V and J are TRBV5-1 and TRBJ2-2, with 9 bases matching TRBD1. The CDR3 runs 15 residues. Germline CDR1 SGHRS, CDR2 YFSETQ. With 4 bases clipped from V and 2 bases from J, the junction kept 3 bases outside the gene matches. CDR3 sequence: CASSEGQGNTGELFF. CDR3 nucleotide sequence: TGCGCCAGCAGCGAGGGACAGGGTAACACCGGGGAGCTGTTTTTT. The variable domain in full, completed from reference TRBV5-1 and TRBJ2-2, reads KAGVTQTPRYLIKTRGQQVTLSCSPISGHRSVSWYQQTPGQGLQFLFEYFSETQRNKGNFPGRFSGRQFSNSRSEMNVSTLELGDSALYLCASSEGQGNTGELFFGEGSRLTVL.

The V gene is TRBV5-6, the J gene TRBJ1-5; D unclear. Germline V CDR1 and CDR2: SGHDT, YYEEEE. The V and J ends lost 4 bases and 0 bases respectively, with 5 bases between them. The CDR3 spans 13 residues. In DNA, the CDR3 is TGTGCCAGCAGCCTTTATAGCAATCAGCCCCAGCATTTT. Protein: CASSLYSNQPQHF. Based on the CDR3 plus reference TRBV5-6 and TRBJ1-5, the full variable domain is DAGVTQSPTHLIKTRGQQVTLRCSPKSGHDTVSWYQQALGQGPQFIFQYYEEEERQRGNFPDRFSGHQFPNYSSELNVNALLLGDSALYLCASSLYSNQPQHFGDGTRLSIL.

This sequence joins TRBV4-2 and TRBJ2-4; 8 bases match TRBD1. With 0 bases clipped from V and 8 bases from J, the junction kept 9 bases outside the gene matches. Per the germline V gene, CDR1 is LGHNA and CDR2 is YNFKEQ. The CDR3 has 16 residues. The CDR3 is CASSQEYGQGADIQYF. The DNA for the CDR3 is TGTGCCAGCAGCCAAGAATACGGGCAGGGGGCGGACATTCAGTACTTC.

This rearrangement joins TRBV19 to TRBJ1-4, with a possible D match to TRBD1 (6 bases). CDR1 and CDR2 (germline): LNHDA, SQIVND (reference sequence). V lost 9 bases, J lost 6 bases, and 20 bases lay in between. This CDR3 has 15 residues. The CDR3 protein is CASRQDGSFDEKLFF. For the CDR3, the DNA is TGTGCCAGCAGACAGGACGGCTCCTTCGATGAAAAACTGTTTTTT.

The rearrangement joins TRBV9 to TRBJ1-6, with a weak D call TRBD1 (6 bases). CDR3 length: 12 amino acids. Between the trimmed V and J ends, which lost 4 bases and 12 bases, there was a span of 11 bases. Looked up from germline, CDR1 is SGDLS and CDR2 is YYNGEE. CDR3 amino acids: CASSSGGRPLHF. CDR3 in DNA: TGTGCCAGCAGCTCGGGGGGCAGACCCCTCCACTTT.